This T cell receptor (beta chain) was sequenced during a study of blood T cell repertoires in COVID-19. The assay was immunoSEQ multiplex PCR, and TCRdb's table has in-frame clones only and misses some. The data hold some 340,000 clones, with approximately 91% observed a single time. This receptor was taken from a woman in her thirties who had been exposed to COVID-19. Sequencing was carried out using PBMCs or T cells enriched from blood (not recorded which).

The chain's CDR3 is CASSLGGDTYEAFF. DNA for the CDR3: TGCGCCAGCAGCTTGGGGGGCGACACGTATGAAGCTTTCTTT. This chain connects TRBV5-1 to TRBJ1-1; a weak D match, TRBD1 (5 bases). CDR1 and CDR2 (germline): SGHRS, YFSETQ. V was cut by 0 bases and J by 7 bases, with 13 bases left in between. The length of the CDR3 is 14 residues.